Following are 4 T cell receptor beta chains from one sample sequenced in a study of liver allograft versus peripheral blood T cells. About the research overall: Transplanted livers held T cell receptor repertoires, and these were compared with repertoires in recipients' peripheral blood.

Each CDR3 protein gets one entry after TCRdb re-called the reads with MiXCR. The sample has some 7,000 distinct CDR3 sequences, 16% seen once. Every receptor here comes from a human patient who had a liver transplant. Some of the T cells might come from the graft donor.

By frequency in the sample, this clonotype is medium-sized. This chain uses TRBV6-2 or TRBV6-3 with TRBJ2-7; maybe TRBD2 (6 bases). Trimming shortened V by 7 bases and J by 5 bases, and 18 bases separated the two germline ends. The CDR3 sequence is 14 residues long. The germline CDR1 and CDR2 sequences are MNHEY and SVGEGT. This chain's CDR3 is CASTRRGRGNEQYF. The CDR3 DNA sequence: TGTGCCAGCACTAGGAGGGGTAGGGGAAACGAGCAGTACTTC.

By proportion, this clonotype is medium-sized (0.01 to 0.1%). The V call is TRBV6-1, the J call TRBJ1-6; D is unresolved. Germline V CDR1 and CDR2: MNHNS, SASEGT. Deletions cut 10 bases from V and 11 bases from J, with 18 bases between. The length of the CDR3 is 13 residues. The CDR3 DNA reads TGTGCCACCGAGAGGTGGACGGCGACACCCCTCCACTTT. Translation gives CATERWTATPLHF.

This clonotype was counted a few times. The chain employs TRBV20-1 and TRBJ1-6, with D maybe TRBD1 (6 bases). Germline V gene sequence: CDR1 DFQATT, CDR2 SNEGSKA (reference sequence). The CDR3 totals 14 residues. V lost 3 bases and J 10 bases, leaving 16 bases between the germline ends. DNA of the CDR3: TGCAGTGCTAGGGGACAAGGGGGGGGCTCACCCCTCCACTTT. Its translation is CSARGQGGGSPLHF.

This clonotype was counted between two and nine times. The chain couples TRBV19 to TRBJ1-1; D remains ambiguous. V lost 3 bases to trimming and J lost 11 bases, with 13 bases between them. CDR1 and CDR2 (germline): LNHDA, SQIVND (reference sequence). The CDR3 is made up of 12 amino acids. CDR3 bases: TGTGCCAGTAGTATTTACAACGGAGGGGCTTTCTTT. Residues: CASSIYNGGAFF.